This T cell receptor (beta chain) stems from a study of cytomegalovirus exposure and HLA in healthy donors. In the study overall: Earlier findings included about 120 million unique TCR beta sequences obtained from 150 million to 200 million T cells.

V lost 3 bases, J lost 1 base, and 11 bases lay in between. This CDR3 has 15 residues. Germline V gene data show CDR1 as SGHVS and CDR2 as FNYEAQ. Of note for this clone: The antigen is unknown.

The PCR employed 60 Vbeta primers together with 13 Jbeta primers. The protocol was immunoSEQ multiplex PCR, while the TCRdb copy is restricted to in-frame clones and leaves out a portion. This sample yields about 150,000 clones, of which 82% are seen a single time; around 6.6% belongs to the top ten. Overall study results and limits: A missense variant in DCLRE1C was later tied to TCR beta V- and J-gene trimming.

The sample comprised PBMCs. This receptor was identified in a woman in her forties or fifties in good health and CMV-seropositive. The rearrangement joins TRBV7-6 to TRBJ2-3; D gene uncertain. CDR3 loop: CASSFRRLGTDTQYF. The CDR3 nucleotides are TGTGCCAGCAGCTTTCGGCGCCTAGGCACAGATACGCAGTATTTT.